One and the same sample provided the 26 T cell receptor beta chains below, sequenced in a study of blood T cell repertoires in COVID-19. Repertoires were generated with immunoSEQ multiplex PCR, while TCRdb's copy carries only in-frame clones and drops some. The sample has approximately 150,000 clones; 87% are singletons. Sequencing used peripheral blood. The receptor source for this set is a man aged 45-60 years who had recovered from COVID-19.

This CDR3 reads CASSLYRGPLEQYF. The CDR3 DNA reads as TGTGCCAGCAGCTTATACAGGGGGCCCCTCGAGCAGTACTTC. V is TRBV11-2 and J is TRBJ2-7; 9 bases align to TRBD1. V was pared by 2 bases and J by 6 bases, with 5 bases of the junction left unmatched. The V gene's germline CDR1 is SGHAT and CDR2 FQNNGV. The CDR3 runs to 14 residues.

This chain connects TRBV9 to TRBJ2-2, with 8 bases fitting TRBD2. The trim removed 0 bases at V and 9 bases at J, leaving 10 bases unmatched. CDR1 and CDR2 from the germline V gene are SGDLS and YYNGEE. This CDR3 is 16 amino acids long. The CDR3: CASSVVGTRGPRELFF. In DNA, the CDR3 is TGTGCCAGCAGCGTAGTAGGGACTAGGGGCCCAAGGGAGCTGTTTTTT.

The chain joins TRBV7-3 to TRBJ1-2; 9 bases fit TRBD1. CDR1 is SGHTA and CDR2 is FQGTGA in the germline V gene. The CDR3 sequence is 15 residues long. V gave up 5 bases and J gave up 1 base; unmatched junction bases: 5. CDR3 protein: CASSPGTGLNYGYTF. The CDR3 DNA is TGTGCCAGCAGCCCCGGGACAGGGCTTAACTATGGCTACACCTTC.

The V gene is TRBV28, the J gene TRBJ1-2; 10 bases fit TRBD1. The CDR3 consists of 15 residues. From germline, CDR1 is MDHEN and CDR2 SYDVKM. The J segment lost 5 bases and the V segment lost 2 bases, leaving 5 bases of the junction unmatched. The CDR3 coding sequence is TGTGCCAGCAGTTTAGACAGGGGGCTTGGGTATGGCTACACCTTC. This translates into CASSLDRGLGYGYTF.

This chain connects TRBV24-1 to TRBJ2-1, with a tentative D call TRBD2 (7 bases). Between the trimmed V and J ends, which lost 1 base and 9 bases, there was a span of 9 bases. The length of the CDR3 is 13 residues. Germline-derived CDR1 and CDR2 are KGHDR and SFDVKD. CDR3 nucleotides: TGTGCCACCAGTGATTTCGCGGGGGCTGAGCAGTTCTTC. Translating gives CATSDFAGAEQFF.

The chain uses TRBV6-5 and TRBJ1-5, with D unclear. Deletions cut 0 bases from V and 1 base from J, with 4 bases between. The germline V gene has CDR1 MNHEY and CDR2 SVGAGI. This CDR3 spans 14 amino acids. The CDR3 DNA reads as TGTGCCAGCAGTTACTCGTTAAGCAATCAGCCCCAGCATTTT. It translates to CASSYSLSNQPQHF.

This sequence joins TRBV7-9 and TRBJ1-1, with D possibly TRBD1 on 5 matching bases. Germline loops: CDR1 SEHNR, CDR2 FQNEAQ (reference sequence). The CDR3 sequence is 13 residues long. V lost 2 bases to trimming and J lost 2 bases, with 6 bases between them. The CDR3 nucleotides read TGTGCCAGCAGCTTACAGGGTAACACTGAAGCTTTCTTT. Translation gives CASSLQGNTEAFF.

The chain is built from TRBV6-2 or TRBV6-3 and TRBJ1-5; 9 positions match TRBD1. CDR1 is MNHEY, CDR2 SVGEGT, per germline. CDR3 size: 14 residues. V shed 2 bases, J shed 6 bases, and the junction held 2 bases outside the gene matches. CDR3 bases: TGTGCCAGCAGTTACGGACAGGGGAGTCAGCCCCAGCATTTT. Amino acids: CASSYGQGSQPQHF.

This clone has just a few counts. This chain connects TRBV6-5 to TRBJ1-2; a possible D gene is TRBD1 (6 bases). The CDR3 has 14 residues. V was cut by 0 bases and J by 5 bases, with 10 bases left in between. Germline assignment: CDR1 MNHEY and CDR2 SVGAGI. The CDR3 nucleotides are TGTGCCAGCAGTTACTCAGTAGGGGGATATGGCTACACCTTC. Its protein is CASSYSVGGYGYTF.

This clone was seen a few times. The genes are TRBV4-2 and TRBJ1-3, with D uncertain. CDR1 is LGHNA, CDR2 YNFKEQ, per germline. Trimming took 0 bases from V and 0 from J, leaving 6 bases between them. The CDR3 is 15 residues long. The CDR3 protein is CASSQDSLSGNTIYF. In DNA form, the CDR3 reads TGTGCCAGCAGCCAAGACAGTCTCTCTGGAAACACCATATATTTT.

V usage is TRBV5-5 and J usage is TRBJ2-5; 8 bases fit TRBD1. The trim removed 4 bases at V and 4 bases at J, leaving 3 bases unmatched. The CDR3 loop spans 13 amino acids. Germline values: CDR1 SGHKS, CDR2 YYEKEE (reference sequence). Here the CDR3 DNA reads TGTGCCAGCAGCGCGGACAGGGTAGAGACCCAGTACTTC. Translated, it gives CASSADRVETQYF.

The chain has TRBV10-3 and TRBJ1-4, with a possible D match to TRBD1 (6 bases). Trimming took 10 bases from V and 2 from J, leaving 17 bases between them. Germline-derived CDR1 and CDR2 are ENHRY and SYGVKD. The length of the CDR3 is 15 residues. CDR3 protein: CATLAGDLTNEKLFF. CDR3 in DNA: TGTGCCACCTTGGCAGGGGATCTTACTAATGAAAAACTGTTTTTT.

This CDR3 is CASSLGDRDPGELFF. Written as DNA, the CDR3 is TGTGCCAGCAGCTTAGGGGACAGGGATCCCGGGGAGCTGTTTTTT. V and J are TRBV7-9 and TRBJ2-2, with TRBD1 matching over 9 bases. V shed 1 base and J 6 bases; nucleotides not matched to a gene: 3. Germline loops: CDR1 SEHNR, CDR2 FQNEAQ (reference sequence). The CDR3 loop spans 15 amino acids.

The DNA for the CDR3 is TGTGCCAGCAGTTCCGGGACAGTCCCCGAGCAGTACTTC. Protein sequence: CASSSGTVPEQYF. The chain recombines TRBV7-9 with TRBJ2-7, with 7 bases identical to TRBD1. The J segment lost 6 bases and the V segment lost 6 bases, leaving 8 bases of the junction unmatched. The germline V gene has CDR1 SEHNR and CDR2 FQNEAQ (reference sequence). This CDR3 is 13 amino acids long.

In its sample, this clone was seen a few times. In DNA, the CDR3 is TGTGCCAGCAGGGGAGTCTCTGGAAACACCATATATTTT. Amino acid sequence: CASRGVSGNTIYF. The chain recombines TRBV27 with TRBJ1-3; D remains unclear. V was shortened by 6 bases and J by 0 bases, with 6 bases between the two germline ends. Germline CDR1 MNHEY, CDR2 SMNVEV (reference sequence). This CDR3 has 13 amino acids.

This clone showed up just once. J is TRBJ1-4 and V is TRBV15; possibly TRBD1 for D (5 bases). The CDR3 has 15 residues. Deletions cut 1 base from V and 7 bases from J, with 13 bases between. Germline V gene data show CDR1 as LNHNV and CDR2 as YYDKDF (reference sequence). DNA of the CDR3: TGTGCCACCAGCAGAGGCGGGACGGAAACTGAAAAACTGTTTTTT. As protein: CATSRGGTETEKLFF.

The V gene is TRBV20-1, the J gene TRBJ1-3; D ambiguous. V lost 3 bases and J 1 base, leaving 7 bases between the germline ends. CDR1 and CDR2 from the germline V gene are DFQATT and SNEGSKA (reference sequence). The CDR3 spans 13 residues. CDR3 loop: CSASGRSGNTIYF. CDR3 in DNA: TGCAGTGCTAGTGGGAGGTCTGGAAACACCATATATTTT.

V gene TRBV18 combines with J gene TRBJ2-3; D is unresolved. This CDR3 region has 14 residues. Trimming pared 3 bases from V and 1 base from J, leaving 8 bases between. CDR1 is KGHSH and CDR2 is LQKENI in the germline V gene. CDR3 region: CASSPPAGTDTQYF. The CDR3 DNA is TGTGCCAGCTCACCGCCTGCGGGCACAGATACGCAGTATTTT.

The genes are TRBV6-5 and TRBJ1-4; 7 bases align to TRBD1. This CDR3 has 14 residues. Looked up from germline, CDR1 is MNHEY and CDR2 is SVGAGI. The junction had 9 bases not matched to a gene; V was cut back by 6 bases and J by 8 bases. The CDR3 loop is CASRPRTGSEKLFF. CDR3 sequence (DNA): TGTGCCAGCAGACCGCGGACAGGATCGGAAAAACTGTTTTTT.

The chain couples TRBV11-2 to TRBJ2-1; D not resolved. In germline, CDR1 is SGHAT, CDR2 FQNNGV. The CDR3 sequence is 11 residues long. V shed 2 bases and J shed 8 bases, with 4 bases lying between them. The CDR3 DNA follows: TGTGCCAGCAGCTTATTCGATGAGCAGTTCTTC. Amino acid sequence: CASSLFDEQFF.

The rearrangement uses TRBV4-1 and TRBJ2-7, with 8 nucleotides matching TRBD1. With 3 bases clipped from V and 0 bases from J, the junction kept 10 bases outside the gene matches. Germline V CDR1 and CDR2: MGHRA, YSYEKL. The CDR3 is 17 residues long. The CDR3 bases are TGCGCCAGCAGCCATCGAGAACTAACAGGGGGCTCCTACGAGCAGTACTTC. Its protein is CASSHRELTGGSYEQYF.

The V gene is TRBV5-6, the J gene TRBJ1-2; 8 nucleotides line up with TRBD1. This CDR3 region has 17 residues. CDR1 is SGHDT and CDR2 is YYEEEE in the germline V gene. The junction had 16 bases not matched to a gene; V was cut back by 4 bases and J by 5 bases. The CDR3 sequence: CASSTRVTGDPFYGYTF. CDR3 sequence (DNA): TGTGCCAGCAGCACTAGGGTGACAGGGGACCCTTTTTATGGCTACACCTTC.

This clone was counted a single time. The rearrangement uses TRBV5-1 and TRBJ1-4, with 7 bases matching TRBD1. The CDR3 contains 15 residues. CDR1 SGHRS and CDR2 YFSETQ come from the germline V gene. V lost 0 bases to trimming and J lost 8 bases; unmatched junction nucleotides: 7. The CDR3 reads CASSLDRGLGEKLFF. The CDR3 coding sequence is TGCGCCAGCAGCTTGGATAGGGGGCTTGGAGAAAAACTGTTTTTT.

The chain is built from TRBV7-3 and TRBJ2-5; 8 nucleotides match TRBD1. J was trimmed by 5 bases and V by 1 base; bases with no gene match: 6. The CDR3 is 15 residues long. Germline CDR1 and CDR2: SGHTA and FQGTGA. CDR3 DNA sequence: TGTGCCAGCAGCTTAATCAGGGGGCCGGGGGAGACCCAGTACTTC. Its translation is CASSLIRGPGETQYF. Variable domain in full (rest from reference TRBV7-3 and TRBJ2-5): GAGVSQTPSNKVTEKGKYVELRCDPISGHTALYWYRQSLGQGPEFLIYFQGTGAADDSGLPNDRFFAVRPEGSVSTLKIQRTERGDSAVYLCASSLIRGPGETQYFGPGTRLLVL.

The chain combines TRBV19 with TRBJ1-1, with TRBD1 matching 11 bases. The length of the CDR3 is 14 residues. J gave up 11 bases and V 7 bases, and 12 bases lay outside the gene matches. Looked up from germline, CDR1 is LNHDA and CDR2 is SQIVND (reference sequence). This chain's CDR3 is CASNTGTGGLGAFF. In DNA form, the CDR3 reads TGTGCCAGTAATACCGGGACAGGGGGATTGGGCGCTTTCTTT.

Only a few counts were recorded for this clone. CDR3 coding DNA: TGTGCCAGCAGTGAAAGGCGGCAGGGTTGGGCTTTCTTT. Amino acids: CASSERRQGWAFF. This chain links TRBV2 with TRBJ1-1; D possibly corresponds to TRBD1 (5 bases). Deletions cut 2 bases from V and 11 bases from J, with 15 bases between. CDR3 length equals 13 residues. Germline CDR1 SNHLY, CDR2 FYNNEI. Together with reference TRBV2 and TRBJ1-1, the CDR3 gives the full variable domain: EPEVTQTPSHQVTQMGQEVILRCVPISNHLYFYWYRQILGQKVEFLVSFYNNEISEKSEIFDDQFSVERPDGSNFTLKIRSTKLEDSAMYFCASSERRQGWAFFGQGTRLTVV.